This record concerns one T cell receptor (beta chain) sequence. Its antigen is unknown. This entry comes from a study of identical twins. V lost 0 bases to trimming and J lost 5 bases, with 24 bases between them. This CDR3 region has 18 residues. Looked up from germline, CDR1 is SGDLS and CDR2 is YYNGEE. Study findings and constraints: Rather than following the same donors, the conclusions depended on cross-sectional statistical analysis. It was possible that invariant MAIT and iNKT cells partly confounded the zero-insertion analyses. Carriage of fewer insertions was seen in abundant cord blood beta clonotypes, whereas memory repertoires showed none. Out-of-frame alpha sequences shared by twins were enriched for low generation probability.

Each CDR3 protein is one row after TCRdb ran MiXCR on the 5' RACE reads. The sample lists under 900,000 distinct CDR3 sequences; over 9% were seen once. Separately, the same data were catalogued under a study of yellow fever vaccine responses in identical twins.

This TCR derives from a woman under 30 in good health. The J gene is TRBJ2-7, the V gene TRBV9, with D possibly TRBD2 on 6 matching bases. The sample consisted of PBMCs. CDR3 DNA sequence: TGTGCCAGCAGCGTAGCCGGGAGAGAGGCGCCCTCGAGAAACGAGCAGTACTTC. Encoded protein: CASSVAGREAPSRNEQYF.